Included here is one T cell receptor beta chain sequence, with context. Its antigen remains unidentified. The germline V gene has CDR1 GTSNPN and CDR2 SVGIG (reference sequence). The length of the CDR3 is 15 residues. V trimming: 5 bases; J trimming: 6 bases; junction bases outside the gene matches: 11. The sample is drawn from a study of beta chain features in type 1 diabetes. For the study at large: All samples yielded some 100,000,000 examined sorted cells.

CD4+ naive, central memory, regulatory and stem cell-like memory cells were sorted via CD45RO/CCR7/CD25/CD127/CD95/CD27. Broader study findings: Compared to healthy donors, patients appeared to have naive, central memory and Treg TCRB repertoires that were more alike. Over-representation of high TCR-expressing cells was a possible consequence of cDNA sequencing.

Expressed TCRB transcripts were sequenced, since all the RNA that had been isolated was reverse transcribed. The method was immunoSEQ multiplex PCR; TCRdb's version includes in-frame clones alone and lacks a portion of them. The sample lists 400,000 to 500,000 clones; 14% were seen once. The chain combines TRBV30 with TRBJ2-5; 11 bases match TRBD2. Sequenced: naive CD4+ T cells from blood. The receptor was derived from a young man in good health. CDR3 in amino acids: CAWAVVAGGGKTQYF. The CDR3 region has the DNA TGTGCCTGGGCGGTCGTAGCGGGAGGGGGGAAGACCCAGTACTTC.